This TCR beta chain was sequenced in a study of technical replicates of blood from a handful of donors. Sequenced by immunoSEQ multiplex PCR; TCRdb stores in-frame clones only, minus some. The repertoire holds around 76,000 clones, roughly 96% seen once, with approximately 0.2% in the top ten. The trim removed 5 bases at V and 1 base at J, leaving 3 bases unmatched. The germline CDR1 and CDR2 sequences are SGHDN and FVKESK. The CDR3 is 14 residues long. The receptor comes from a human donor in good health. The V gene is TRBV14, the J gene TRBJ1-1; TRBD1 agrees at 8 bases. Sequences were obtained from T cells isolated from PBMCs. The CDR3 region is CASSYGTGNTEAFF. The CDR3 DNA follows: TGTGCCAGCAGCTACGGGACAGGGAACACTGAAGCTTTCTTT.